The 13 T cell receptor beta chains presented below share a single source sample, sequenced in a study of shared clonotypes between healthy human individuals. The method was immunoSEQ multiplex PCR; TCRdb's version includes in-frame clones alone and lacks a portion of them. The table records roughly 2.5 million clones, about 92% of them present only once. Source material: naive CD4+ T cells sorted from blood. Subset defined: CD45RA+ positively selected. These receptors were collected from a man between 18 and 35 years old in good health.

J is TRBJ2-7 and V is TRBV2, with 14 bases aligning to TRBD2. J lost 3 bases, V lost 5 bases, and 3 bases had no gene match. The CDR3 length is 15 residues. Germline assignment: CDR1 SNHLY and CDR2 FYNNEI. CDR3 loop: CASSKGLAGGYEQYF. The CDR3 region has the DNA TGTGCCAGCAGTAAAGGACTAGCGGGAGGCTACGAGCAGTACTTC.

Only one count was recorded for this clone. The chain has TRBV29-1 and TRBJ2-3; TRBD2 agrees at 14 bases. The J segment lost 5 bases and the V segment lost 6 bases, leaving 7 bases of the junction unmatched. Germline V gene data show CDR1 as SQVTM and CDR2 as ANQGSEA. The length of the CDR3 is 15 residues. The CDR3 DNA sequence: TGCAGCGTCCAGGGACTAGCGGGGGAGGGAGATACGCAGTATTTT. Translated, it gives CSVQGLAGEGDTQYF.

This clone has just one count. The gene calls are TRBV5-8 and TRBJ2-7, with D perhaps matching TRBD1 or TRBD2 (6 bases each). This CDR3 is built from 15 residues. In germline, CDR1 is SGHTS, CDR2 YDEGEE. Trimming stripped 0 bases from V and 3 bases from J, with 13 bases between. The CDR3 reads CASSLVGGDHYEQYF. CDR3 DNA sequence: TGTGCCAGCAGCTTGGTCGGGGGCGACCACTACGAGCAGTACTTC.

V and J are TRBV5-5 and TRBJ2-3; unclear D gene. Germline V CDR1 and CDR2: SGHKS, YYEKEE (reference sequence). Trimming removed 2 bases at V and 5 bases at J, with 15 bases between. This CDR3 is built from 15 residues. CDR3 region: CASSFTVTWKDTQYF. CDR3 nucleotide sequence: TGTGCCAGCAGCTTTACAGTAACCTGGAAAGATACGCAGTATTTT.

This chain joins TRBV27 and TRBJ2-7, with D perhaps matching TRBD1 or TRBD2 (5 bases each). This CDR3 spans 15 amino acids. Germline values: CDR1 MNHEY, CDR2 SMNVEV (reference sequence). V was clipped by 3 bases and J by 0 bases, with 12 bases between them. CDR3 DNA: TGTGCCAGCAGTTTGAGGGGCGCACCCTCCTACGAGCAGTACTTC. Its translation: CASSLRGAPSYEQYF.

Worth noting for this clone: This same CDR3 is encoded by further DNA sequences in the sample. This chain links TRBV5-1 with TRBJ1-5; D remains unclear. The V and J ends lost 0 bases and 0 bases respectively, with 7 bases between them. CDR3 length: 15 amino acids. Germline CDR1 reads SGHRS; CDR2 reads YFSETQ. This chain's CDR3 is CASSLAGNSNQPQHF. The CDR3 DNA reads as TGCGCCAGCAGCTTGGCAGGCAATAGCAATCAGCCCCAGCATTTT.

The CDR3 coding sequence is TGTGCCAGCAGGTCCAGGGGGCCCGGGGAGCTGTTTTTT. Amino acids: CASRSRGPGELFF. The chain uses TRBV7-9 and TRBJ2-2, with TRBD1 matching 8 bases. Per germline, CDR1 SEHNR and CDR2 FQNEAQ (reference sequence). CDR3 length: 13 amino acids. J was trimmed by 6 bases and V by 6 bases; bases with no gene match: 3.

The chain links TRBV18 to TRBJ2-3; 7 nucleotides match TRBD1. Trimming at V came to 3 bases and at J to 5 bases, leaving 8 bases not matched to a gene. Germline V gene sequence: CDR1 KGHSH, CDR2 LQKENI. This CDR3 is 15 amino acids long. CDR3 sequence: CASSPQTGSIDTQYF. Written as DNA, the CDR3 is TGTGCCAGCTCACCTCAGACAGGGAGTATAGATACGCAGTATTTT. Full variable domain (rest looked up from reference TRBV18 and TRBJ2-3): NAGVMQNPRHLVRRRGQEARLRCSPMKGHSHVYWYRQLPEEGLKFMVYLQKENIIDESGMPKERFSAEFPKEGPSILRIQQVVRGDSAAYFCASSPQTGSIDTQYFGPGTRLTVL.

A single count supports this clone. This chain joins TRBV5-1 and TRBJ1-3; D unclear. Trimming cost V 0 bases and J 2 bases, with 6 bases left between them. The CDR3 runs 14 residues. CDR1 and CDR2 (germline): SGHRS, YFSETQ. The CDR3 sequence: CASSLEQAGNTIYF. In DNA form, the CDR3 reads TGCGCCAGCAGCTTGGAACAAGCTGGAAACACCATATATTTT.

CDR3 amino acids: CASSGGGRWEDEQFF. The CDR3 DNA sequence: TGTGCCAGCAGTGGGGGCGGGAGATGGGAGGATGAGCAGTTCTTC. This rearrangement joins TRBV11-3 to TRBJ2-1; maybe TRBD2 (7 bases). The V gene's germline CDR1 is SGHNT and CDR2 YENEEA. The CDR3 consists of 15 residues. V shed 6 bases and J shed 8 bases, with 20 bases lying between them. The entire variable domain, with the rest obtained from reference TRBV11-3 and TRBJ2-1, is as follows: EAGVVQSPRYKIIEKKQPVAFWCNPISGHNTLYWYLQNLGQGPELLIRYENEEAVDDSQLPKDRFSAERLKGVDSTLKIQPAELGDSAVYLCASSGGGRWEDEQFFGPGTRLTVL.

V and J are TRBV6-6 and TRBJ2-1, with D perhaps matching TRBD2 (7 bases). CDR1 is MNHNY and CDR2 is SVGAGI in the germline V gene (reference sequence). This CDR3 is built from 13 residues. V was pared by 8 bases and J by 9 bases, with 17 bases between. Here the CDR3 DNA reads TGTGCCAGCCTAGAAGGGGGGGGTAGTGAGCAGTTCTTC. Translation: CASLEGGGSEQFF.

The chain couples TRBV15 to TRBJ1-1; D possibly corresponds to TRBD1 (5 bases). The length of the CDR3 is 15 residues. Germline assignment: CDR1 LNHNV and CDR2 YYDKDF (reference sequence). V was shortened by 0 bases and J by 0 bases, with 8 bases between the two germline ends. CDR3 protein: CATSRDGRVNTEAFF. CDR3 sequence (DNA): TGTGCCACCAGCAGAGATGGCAGGGTGAACACTGAAGCTTTCTTT.

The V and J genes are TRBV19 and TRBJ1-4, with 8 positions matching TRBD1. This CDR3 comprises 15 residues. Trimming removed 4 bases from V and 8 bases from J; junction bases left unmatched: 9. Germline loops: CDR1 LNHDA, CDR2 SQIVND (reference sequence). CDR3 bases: TGTGCCAGTAGTAGTAAGGACAGGGTAATGGAAAAACTGTTTTTT. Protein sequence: CASSSKDRVMEKLFF. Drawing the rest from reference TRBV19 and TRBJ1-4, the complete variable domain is DGGITQSPKYLFRKEGQNVTLSCEQNLNHDAMYWYRQDPGQGLRLIYYSQIVNDFQKGDIAEGYSVSREKKESFPLTVTSAQKNPTAFYLCASSSKDRVMEKLFFGSGTQLSVL.